This T cell receptor beta chain was found in a study of T cells in Graves' hyperthyroidism and ophthalmopathy. Notes on the study in general: Prediction of ophthalmopathy progression came a median around 6.5 months pre-onset.

Researchers took RNA transcripts and amplified the TCR beta CDR3 regions from them. First-round RT-PCR of the TCR CDR3 relied on the HTBI primer set. TCRdb analysed the multiplex PCR reads with MiXCR anew, one entry per CDR3 protein. Of 480,000 or so distinct CDR3 sequences in the sample, 13% to 15% were seen once. This clonotype showed up many times. Its antigen is currently unknown. The study based diagnoses on clinical symptoms, serum thyroxine and TRAb, thyroid ultrasound and orbital computed tomography. The TCR was taken from a woman between 18 and 30 years old with Graves' hyperthyroidism. Source material: blood.

Here the CDR3 reads CASSPPHRDTEAFF. DNA for the CDR3: TGTGCCAGCTCACCACCACACCGGGACACTGAAGCTTTCTTT. This chain links TRBV18 with TRBJ1-1; D remains unclear. The V end was cut by 0 bases, the J end by 3 bases, with 8 bases between. The CDR3 extends over 14 amino acids. Germline V gene data show CDR1 as KGHSH and CDR2 as LQKENI.